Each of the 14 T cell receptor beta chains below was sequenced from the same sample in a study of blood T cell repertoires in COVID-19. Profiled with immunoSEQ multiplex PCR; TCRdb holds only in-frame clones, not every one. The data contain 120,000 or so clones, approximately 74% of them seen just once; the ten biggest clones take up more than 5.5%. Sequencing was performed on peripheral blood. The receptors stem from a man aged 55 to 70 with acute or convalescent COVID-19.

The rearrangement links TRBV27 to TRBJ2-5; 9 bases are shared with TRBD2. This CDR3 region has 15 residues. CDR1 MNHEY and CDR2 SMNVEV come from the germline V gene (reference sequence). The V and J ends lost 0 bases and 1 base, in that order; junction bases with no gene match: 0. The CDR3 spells CASSLSTSGQETQYF. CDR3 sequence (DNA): TGTGCCAGCAGTTTATCGACTAGCGGCCAAGAGACCCAGTACTTC.

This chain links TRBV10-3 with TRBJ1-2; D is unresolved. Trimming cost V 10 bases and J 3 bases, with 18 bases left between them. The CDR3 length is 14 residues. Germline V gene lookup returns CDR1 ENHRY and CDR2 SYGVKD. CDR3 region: CATTPEAAHYGYTF. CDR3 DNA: TGTGCCACTACCCCCGAGGCCGCCCACTATGGCTACACCTTC.

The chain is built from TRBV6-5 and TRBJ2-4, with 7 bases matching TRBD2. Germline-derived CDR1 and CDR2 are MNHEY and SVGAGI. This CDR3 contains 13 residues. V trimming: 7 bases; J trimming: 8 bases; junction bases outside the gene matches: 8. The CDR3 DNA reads TGTGCCAGCAAGAGACGGGGGAGGGACATTCAGTACTTC. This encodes CASKRRGRDIQYF.

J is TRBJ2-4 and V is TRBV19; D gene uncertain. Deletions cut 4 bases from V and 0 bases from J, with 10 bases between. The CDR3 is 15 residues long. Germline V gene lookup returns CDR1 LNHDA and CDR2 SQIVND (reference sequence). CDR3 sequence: CASSTLTLAKNIQYF. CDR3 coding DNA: TGTGCCAGTAGTACTCTAACCCTAGCCAAAAACATTCAGTACTTC.

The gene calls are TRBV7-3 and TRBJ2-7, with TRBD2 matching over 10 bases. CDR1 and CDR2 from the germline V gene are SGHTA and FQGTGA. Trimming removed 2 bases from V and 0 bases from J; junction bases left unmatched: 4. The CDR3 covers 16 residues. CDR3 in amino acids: CASSLWVAGGSYEQYF. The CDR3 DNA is TGTGCCAGCAGCTTATGGGTAGCGGGGGGCTCCTACGAGCAGTACTTC.

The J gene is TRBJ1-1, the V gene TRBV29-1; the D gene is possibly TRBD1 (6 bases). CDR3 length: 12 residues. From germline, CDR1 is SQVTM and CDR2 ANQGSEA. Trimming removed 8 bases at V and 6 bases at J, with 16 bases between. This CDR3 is CSLSRGGPEAFF. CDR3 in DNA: TGCAGCTTATCAAGGGGGGGCCCTGAAGCTTTCTTT.

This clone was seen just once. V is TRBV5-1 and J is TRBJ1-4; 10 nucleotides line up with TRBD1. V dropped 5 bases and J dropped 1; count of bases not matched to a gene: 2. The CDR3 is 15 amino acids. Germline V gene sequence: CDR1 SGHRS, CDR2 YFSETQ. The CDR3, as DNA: TGCGCCAGCAGACGGACAGGGGGAACTAATGAAAAACTGTTTTTT. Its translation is CASRRTGGTNEKLFF.

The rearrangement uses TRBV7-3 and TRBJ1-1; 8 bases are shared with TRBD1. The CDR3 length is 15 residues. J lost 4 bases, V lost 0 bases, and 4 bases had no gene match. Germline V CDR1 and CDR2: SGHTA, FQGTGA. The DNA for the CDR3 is TGTGCCAGCAGCTTAACTGGACAGGGAGGCACTGAAGCTTTCTTT. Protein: CASSLTGQGGTEAFF.

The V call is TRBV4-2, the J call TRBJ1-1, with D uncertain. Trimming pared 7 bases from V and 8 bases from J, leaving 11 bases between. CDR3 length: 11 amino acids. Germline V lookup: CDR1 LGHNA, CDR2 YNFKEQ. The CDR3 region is CASIRDKEAFF. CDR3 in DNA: TGTGCCAGCATCAGAGACAAGGAAGCTTTCTTT.

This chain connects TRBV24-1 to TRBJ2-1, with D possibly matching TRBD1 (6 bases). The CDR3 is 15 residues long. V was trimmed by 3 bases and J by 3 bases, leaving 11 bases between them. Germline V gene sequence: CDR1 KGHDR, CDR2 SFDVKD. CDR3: CATSDRSRGYNEQFF. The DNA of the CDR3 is TGTGCCACCAGTGATCGAAGCAGGGGCTACAATGAGCAGTTCTTC.

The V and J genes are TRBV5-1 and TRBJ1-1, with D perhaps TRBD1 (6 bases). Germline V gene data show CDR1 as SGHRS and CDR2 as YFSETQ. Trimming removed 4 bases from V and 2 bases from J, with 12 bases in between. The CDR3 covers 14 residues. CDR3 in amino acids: CASSDIGGNTEAFF. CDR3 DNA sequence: TGCGCCAGCAGCGACATTGGGGGCAACACTGAAGCTTTCTTT. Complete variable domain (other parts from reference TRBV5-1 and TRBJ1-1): KAGVTQTPRYLIKTRGQQVTLSCSPISGHRSVSWYQQTPGQGLQFLFEYFSETQRNKGNFPGRFSGRQFSNSRSEMNVSTLELGDSALYLCASSDIGGNTEAFFGQGTRLTVV.

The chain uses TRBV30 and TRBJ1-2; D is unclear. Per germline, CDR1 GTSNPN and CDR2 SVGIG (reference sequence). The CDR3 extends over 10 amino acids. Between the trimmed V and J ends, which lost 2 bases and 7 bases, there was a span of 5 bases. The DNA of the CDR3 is TGTGCCTGGAGTTTATCTGGCTACACCTTC. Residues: CAWSLSGYTF.

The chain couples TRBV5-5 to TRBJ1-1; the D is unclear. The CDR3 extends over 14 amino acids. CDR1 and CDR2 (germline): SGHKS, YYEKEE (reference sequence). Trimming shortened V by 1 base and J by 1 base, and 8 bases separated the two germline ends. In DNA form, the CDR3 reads TGTGCCAGCAGCTTGCTAATAGAGAACACTGAAGCTTTCTTT. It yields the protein CASSLLIENTEAFF.

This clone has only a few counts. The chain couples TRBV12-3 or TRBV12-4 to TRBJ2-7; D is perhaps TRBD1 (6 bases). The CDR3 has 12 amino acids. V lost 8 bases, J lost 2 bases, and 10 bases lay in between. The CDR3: CASSGDPYEQYF. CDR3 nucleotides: TGTGCCAGCTCAGGGGATCCCTACGAGCAGTACTTC.